This T cell receptor beta chain was recorded in a study of blood T cell repertoires in COVID-19. Some clones are missing from TCRdb's copy, which holds only in-frame ones; the method was immunoSEQ multiplex PCR. The sample has about 250,000 clones, 70% to 90% seen once; the top ten hold more than 3.5%. Sequenced material: PBMCs or T cells enriched from blood (not recorded which). The TCR sequence derives from a young woman who had recovered from COVID-19.

This CDR3 reads CASSPGGTSRWFF. In DNA form, the CDR3 reads TGTGCCAGCAGCCCGGGAGGGACTTCACGGTGGTTCTTC. J is TRBJ2-1 and V is TRBV7-2; 8 nucleotides agree with TRBD2. Per the germline V gene, CDR1 is SGHTA and CDR2 is FQGNSA. The CDR3 contains 13 residues. V was clipped by 5 bases and J by 15 bases; unmatched bases: 12.